Listed below are T cell receptor beta chains from one sample, sequenced in a study of blood T cell repertoires in COVID-19. Method: immunoSEQ multiplex PCR; TCRdb's copy keeps in-frame clones and lacks some. Altogether just over 350,000 clones are present, about 88% being singletons, with the ten largest covering around 3%. Sequenced sample: PBMCs or T cells enriched from blood (not recorded which). Receptors were obtained from a woman aged 30 to 39 who had recovered from COVID-19. CDR3s include the opening cysteine and the closing phenylalanine or tryptophan. A D gene is named only where the DNA matches it firmly. Some rows mark clone size as missing; the rest say once, few, many or name a class of expanded clone.

J | size | D | V | CDR3 | DNA
TRBJ1-5 | once | - | TRBV19 | CASSMEDRRPSNQPQHF | TGTGCCAGTAGTATGGAGGATCGAAGGCCGAGCAATCAGCCCCAGCATTTT
TRBJ1-1 | - | TRBD1 | TRBV6-4 | CASRGQAVIGAFF | TGTGCCAGCAGGGGACAGGCTGTTATCGGTGCTTTCTTT
TRBJ1-1 | once | TRBD1 | TRBV28 | CASSFWTGMGWNTEAFF | TGTGCCAGCAGTTTTTGGACAGGGATGGGTTGGAACACTGAAGCTTTCTTT
TRBJ1-2 | few | - | TRBV19 | CASSITGNYGYTF | TGTGCCAGTAGTATTACGGGGAACTATGGCTACACCTTC
TRBJ2-7 | - | TRBD1 | TRBV27 | CASSLTMDRTHYEQYF | TGTGCCAGCAGTCTTACCATGGACAGGACGCACTACGAGCAGTACTTC
TRBJ1-5 | - | - | TRBV10-3 | CAISESGVAQHF | TGTGCCATCAGTGAGTCCGGGGTGGCCCAGCATTTT
TRBJ2-7 | - | TRBD1 | TRBV5-4 | CASSLVEKGAEQYF | TGTGCCAGCAGCTTGGTAGAGAAGGGGGCCGAGCAGTACTTC
TRBJ2-1 | - | TRBD2 | TRBV15 | CATSRNPSGRAGNEQFF | TGTGCCACCAGCAGGAACCCAAGCGGGAGGGCCGGGAATGAGCAGTTCTTC
TRBJ1-4 | - | TRBD1 | TRBV2 | CASSLAGTGDEKLFF | TGTGCCAGCAGTCTGGCCGGGACAGGGGATGAAAAACTGTTTTTT
TRBJ1-2 | - | TRBD1 | TRBV2 | CASSGTGEDGYTF | TGTGCCAGCAGTGGGACAGGGGAGGATGGCTACACCTTC
TRBJ2-7 | - | - | TRBV21-1 | CASSKALPSGRGTYEQYF | TGTGCCAGCAGCAAAGCCCTCCCTAGCGGGAGAGGAACCTACGAGCAGTACTTC
TRBJ1-6 | - | - | TRBV27 | CASSWRGGSPLHF | TGTGCCAGCAGTTGGAGGGGGGGATCACCCCTCCACTTT
TRBJ1-5 | - | - | TRBV29-1 | CSARAGGNQPQHF | TGCAGCGCCCGGGCAGGGGGCAATCAGCCCCAGCATTTT
TRBJ2-1 | - | - | TRBV28 | CASSPTTVRRYNEQFF | TGTGCCAGCAGCCCCACCACAGTACGAAGATACAATGAGCAGTTCTTC
TRBJ2-7 | - | TRBD2 | TRBV19 | CASSIVTSGSEEQYF | TGTGCCAGTAGTATAGTGACTAGCGGGAGTGAAGAGCAGTACTTC
TRBJ1-5 | - | TRBD1 | TRBV19 | CASRPGQGSNFLNQPQHF | TGTGCCAGTAGACCGGGACAGGGGTCTAACTTCCTCAATCAGCCCCAGCATTTT
TRBJ1-2 | - | TRBD1 | TRBV4-1 | CASSQRTGSGYTF | TGCGCCAGCAGCCAAAGGACAGGGAGCGGCTACACCTTC
TRBJ1-3 | - | - | TRBV15 | CATSWTERGNTIYF | TGTGCCACCAGCTGGACAGAAAGAGGAAACACCATATATTTT
TRBJ2-3 | - | TRBD2 | TRBV28 | CASSFGVGSGRTDTQYF | TGTGCCAGCAGTTTTGGTGTGGGCAGCGGGAGGACAGATACGCAGTATTTT
TRBJ2-7 | - | TRBD1 | TRBV3-1/TRBV3-2 | CASSPGQLAYEQYF | TGTGCCAGCAGCCCGGGACAGCTGGCCTACGAGCAGTACTTC
TRBJ2-1 | - | TRBD2 | TRBV5-3 | CARSSGLAGVSYNEQFF | TGTGCCAGAAGCTCTGGACTAGCGGGAGTGTCATACAATGAGCAGTTCTTC
TRBJ1-6 | - | TRBD1 | TRBV9 | CASSEEGQGYSPLHF | TGTGCCAGCAGCGAGGAGGGACAGGGATATTCACCCCTCCACTTT
TRBJ1-3 | - | - | TRBV6-5 | CASRGGWDTIYF | TGTGCCAGCAGGGGAGGGTGGGACACCATATATTTT
TRBJ2-5 | - | - | TRBV5-4 | CASSYPGKGDQETQYF | TGTGCCAGCAGCTACCCTGGGAAGGGGGACCAAGAGACCCAGTACTTC
TRBJ2-7 | - | - | TRBV3-1/TRBV3-2 | CASSPSRTGVSGINFLKYEQYF | TGTGCCAGCAGCCCCTCCCGGACAGGGGTTAGCGGGATTAACTTTCTCAAGTACGAGCAGTACTTC
TRBJ2-1 | - | TRBD2 | TRBV2 | CASRLAGGEQFF | TGTGCCAGCCGACTAGCGGGAGGTGAGCAGTTCTTC
TRBJ1-1 | - | TRBD1 | TRBV28 | CASSSRYRGSTEAFF | TGTGCCAGCAGTTCGCGATACAGGGGCAGCACTGAAGCTTTCTTT
TRBJ1-3 | - | - | TRBV11-2 | CASSLDPGSGNTIYF | TGTGCCAGCAGCTTAGATCCGGGCTCTGGAAACACCATATATTTT
TRBJ1-2 | - | - | TRBV12-3/TRBV12-4 | CASSYTGRGYTF | TGTGCCAGCAGTTATACAGGGCGCGGCTACACCTTC
TRBJ1-4 | - | - | TRBV5-1 | CASSLGGGEKLFF | TGCGCCAGCAGCTTGGGGGGAGGTGAAAAACTGTTTTTT
TRBJ2-7 | - | TRBD1 | TRBV27 | CASSSGTGGYEQYF | TGTGCCAGCAGTTCCGGGACAGGGGGCTACGAGCAGTACTTC
TRBJ2-3 | - | TRBD1 | TRBV19 | CASKIGTGGWAQYF | TGTGCCAGTAAGATTGGGACAGGGGGTTGGGCGCAGTATTTT
TRBJ2-1 | - | - | TRBV11-2 | CASSLDPVGGNEQFF | TGTGCCAGCAGCTTAGATCCCGTAGGGGGCAATGAGCAGTTCTTC
TRBJ1-1 | - | - | TRBV3-1/TRBV3-2 | CASSRASGAGNTEAFF | TGTGCCAGCAGCCGGGCCTCCGGCGCGGGGAACACTGAAGCTTTCTTT
TRBJ1-1 | - | TRBD1 | TRBV12-5 | CASGTGTGDVTEAFF | TGTGCTAGTGGTACTGGGACAGGGGATGTTACTGAAGCTTTCTTT
TRBJ1-2 | - | - | TRBV27 | CASSSDSYNGYTF | TGTGCCAGCAGTTCCGACAGTTACAATGGCTACACCTTC
TRBJ1-1 | once | - | TRBV29-1 | CSIRASPGTEAFF | TGCAGCATCCGGGCCTCTCCGGGGACTGAAGCTTTCTTT
TRBJ2-1 | - | TRBD2 | TRBV20-1 | CSASSGNGNEQFF | TGCAGTGCTAGTAGCGGGAATGGGAATGAGCAGTTCTTC
TRBJ2-1 | - | TRBD2 | TRBV29-1 | CSGASGTHNEQFF | TGCAGCGGCGCTAGCGGGACCCACAATGAGCAGTTCTTC
TRBJ2-1 | - | TRBD2 | TRBV18 | CASSPGLAGGGGEQFF | TGTGCCAGCTCACCTGGACTAGCGGGGGGCGGGGGTGAGCAGTTCTTC